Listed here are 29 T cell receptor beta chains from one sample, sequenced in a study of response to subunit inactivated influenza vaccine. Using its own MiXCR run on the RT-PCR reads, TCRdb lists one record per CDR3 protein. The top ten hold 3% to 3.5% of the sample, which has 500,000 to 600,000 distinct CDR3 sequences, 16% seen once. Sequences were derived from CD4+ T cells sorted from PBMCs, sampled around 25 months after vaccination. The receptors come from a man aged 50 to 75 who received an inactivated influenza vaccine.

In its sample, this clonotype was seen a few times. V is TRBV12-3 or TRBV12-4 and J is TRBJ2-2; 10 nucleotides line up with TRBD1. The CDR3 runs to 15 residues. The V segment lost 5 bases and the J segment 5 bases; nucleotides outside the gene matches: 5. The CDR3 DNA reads TGTGCCAGCAGTCCCCGGACAGGGGGGACCGGGGAGCTGTTTTTT. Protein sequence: CASSPRTGGTGELFF.

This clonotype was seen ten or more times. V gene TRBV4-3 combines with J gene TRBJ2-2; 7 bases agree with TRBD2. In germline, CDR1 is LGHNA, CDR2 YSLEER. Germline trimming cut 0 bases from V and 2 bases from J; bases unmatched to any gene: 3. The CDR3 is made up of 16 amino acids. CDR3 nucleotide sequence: TGCGCCAGCAGCCAAGAAGGCGGGAGAAACACCGGGGAGCTGTTTTTT. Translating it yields CASSQEGGRNTGELFF.

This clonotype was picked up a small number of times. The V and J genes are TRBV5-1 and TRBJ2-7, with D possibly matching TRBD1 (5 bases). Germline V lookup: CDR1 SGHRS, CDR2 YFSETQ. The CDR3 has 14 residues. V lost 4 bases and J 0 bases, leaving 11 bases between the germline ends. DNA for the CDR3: TGCGCCAGCAGCACCGAAGGGGCCTCCTACGAGCAGTACTTC. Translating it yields CASSTEGASYEQYF.

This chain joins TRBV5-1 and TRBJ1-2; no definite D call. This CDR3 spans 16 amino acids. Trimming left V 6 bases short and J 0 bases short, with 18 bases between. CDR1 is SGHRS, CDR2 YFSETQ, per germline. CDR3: CASTYSSGISNYGYTF. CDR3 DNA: TGCGCCAGCACTTACTCAAGCGGGATCTCTAACTATGGCTACACCTTC.

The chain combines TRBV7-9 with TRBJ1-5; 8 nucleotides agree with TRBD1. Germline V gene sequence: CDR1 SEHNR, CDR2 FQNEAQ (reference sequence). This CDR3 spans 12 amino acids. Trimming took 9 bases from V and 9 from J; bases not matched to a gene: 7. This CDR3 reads CASSQGASPQHF. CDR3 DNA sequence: TGTGCCAGTTCTCAGGGGGCCTCGCCCCAGCATTTT. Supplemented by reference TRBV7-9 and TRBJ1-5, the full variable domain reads DTGVSQNPRHKITKRGQNVTFRCDPISEHNRLYWYRQTLGQGPEFLTYFQNEAQLEKSRLLSDRFSAERPKGSFSTLEIQRTEQGDSAMYLCASSQGASPQHFGDGTRLSIL.

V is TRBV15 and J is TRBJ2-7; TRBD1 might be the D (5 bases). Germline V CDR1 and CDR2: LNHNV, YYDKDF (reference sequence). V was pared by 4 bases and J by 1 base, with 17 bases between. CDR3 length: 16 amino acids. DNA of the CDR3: TGTGCCACCAGCACCCCTGGGGCAGGTCTTTCCTACGAGCAGTACTTC. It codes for CATSTPGAGLSYEQYF.

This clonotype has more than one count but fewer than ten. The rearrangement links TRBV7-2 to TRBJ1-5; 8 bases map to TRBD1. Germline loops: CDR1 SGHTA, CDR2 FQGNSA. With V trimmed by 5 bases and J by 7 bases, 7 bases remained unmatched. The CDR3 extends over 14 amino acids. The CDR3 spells CASSLQGVGQPQHF. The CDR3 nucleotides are TGTGCCAGCAGCCTACAGGGGGTCGGGCAGCCCCAGCATTTT.

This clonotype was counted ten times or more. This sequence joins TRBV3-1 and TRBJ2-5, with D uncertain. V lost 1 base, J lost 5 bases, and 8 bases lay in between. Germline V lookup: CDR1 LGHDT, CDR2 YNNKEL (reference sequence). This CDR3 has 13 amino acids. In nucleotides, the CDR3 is TGTGCCAGCAGCCAAGGAGGTGGGGAGACCCAGTACTTC. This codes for CASSQGGGETQYF.

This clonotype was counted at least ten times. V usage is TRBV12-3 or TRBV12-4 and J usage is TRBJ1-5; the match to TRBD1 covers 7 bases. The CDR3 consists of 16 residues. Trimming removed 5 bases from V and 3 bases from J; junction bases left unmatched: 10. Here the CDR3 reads CASSRTGVSVNQPQHF. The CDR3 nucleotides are TGTGCCAGCAGTCGAACAGGGGTCTCGGTCAATCAGCCCCAGCATTTT.

CDR3 sequence reads: CASIKGGSPTDTQYF. The CDR3 DNA sequence: TGTGCCAGCATCAAAGGGGGATCCCCCACAGATACGCAGTATTTT. The chain has TRBV6-2 or TRBV6-3 and TRBJ2-3; weak D call: TRBD1 (6 bases). Deletions cut 7 bases from V and 2 bases from J, with 16 bases between. The CDR3 totals 15 residues. The germline CDR1 and CDR2 sequences are MNHEY and SVGEGT.

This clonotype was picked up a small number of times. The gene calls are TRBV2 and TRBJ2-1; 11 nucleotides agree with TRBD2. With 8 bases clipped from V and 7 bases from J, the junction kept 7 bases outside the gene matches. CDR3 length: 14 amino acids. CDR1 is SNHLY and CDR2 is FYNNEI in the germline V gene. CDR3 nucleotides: TGTGCCAGCGGGGGGGGACTAGCGGTTAATGAGCAGTTCTTC. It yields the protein CASGGGLAVNEQFF.

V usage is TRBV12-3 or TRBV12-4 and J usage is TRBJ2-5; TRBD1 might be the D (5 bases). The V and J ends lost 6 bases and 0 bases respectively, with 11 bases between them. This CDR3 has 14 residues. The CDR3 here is CASRTATDQETQYF. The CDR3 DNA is TGTGCCAGCAGGACAGCGACAGACCAAGAGACCCAGTACTTC.

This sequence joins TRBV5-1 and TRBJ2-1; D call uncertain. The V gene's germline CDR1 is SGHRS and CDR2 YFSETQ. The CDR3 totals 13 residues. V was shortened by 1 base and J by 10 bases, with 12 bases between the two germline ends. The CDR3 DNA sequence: TGCGCCAGCAGCTTGTGGGCCAGCCCCGAGCAGTTCTTC. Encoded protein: CASSLWASPEQFF.

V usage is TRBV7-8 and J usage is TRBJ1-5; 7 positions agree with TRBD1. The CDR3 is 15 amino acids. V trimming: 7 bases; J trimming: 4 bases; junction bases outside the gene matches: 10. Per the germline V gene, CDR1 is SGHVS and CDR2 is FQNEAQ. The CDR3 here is CASTGTVGVNQPQHF. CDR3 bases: TGTGCCAGCACCGGGACAGTGGGGGTAAATCAGCCCCAGCATTTT.

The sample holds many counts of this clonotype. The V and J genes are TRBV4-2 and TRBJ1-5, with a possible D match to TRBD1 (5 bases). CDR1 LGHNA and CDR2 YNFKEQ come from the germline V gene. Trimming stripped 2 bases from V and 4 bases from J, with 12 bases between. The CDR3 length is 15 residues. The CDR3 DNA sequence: TGTGCCAGCAGCCAACTCCAGGGCCCGAATCAGCCCCAGCATTTT. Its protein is CASSQLQGPNQPQHF.

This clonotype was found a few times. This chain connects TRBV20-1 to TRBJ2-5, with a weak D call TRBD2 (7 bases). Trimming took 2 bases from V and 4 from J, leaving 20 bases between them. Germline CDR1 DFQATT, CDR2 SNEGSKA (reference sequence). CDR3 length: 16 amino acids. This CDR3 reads CSARSRGGGPLETQYF. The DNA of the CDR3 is TGCAGTGCTAGATCGAGGGGGGGAGGGCCCTTAGAGACCCAGTACTTC.

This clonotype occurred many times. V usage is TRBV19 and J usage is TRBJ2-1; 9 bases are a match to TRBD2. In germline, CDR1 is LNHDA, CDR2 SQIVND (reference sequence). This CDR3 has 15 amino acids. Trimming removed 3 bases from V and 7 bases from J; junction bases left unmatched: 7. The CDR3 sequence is CASSIRLADGNEQFF. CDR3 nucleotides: TGTGCCAGTAGTATTCGACTAGCGGATGGGAATGAGCAGTTCTTC.

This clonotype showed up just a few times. The CDR3 sequence: CAISDPGVMDTEAFF. CDR3 bases: TGTGCCATCAGTGATCCCGGGGTTATGGACACTGAAGCTTTCTTT. J is TRBJ1-1 and V is TRBV10-3; D is unresolved. Germline loops: CDR1 ENHRY, CDR2 SYGVKD. The germline V and J ends were trimmed by 3 bases and 3 bases, with 14 bases remaining between them. The CDR3 has 15 amino acids.

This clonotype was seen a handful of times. CDR3 DNA: TGTGCCAGCAGCCCCAGTGAGGCTAGCGGAGAGTGGGATACGCAGTATTTT. It encodes CASSPSEASGEWDTQYF. The V call is TRBV6-1, the J call TRBJ2-3; 7 nucleotides line up with TRBD2. Germline CDR1 MNHNS, CDR2 SASEGT. The junction had 18 bases not matched to a gene; V was cut back by 6 bases and J by 6 bases. This CDR3 has 17 amino acids.

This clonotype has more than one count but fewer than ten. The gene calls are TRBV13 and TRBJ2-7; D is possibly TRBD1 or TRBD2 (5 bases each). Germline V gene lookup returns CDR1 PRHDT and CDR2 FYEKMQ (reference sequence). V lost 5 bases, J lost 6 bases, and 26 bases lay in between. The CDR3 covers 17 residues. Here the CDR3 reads CASSPSRLAASGAEQYF. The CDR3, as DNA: TGTGCCAGCAGCCCATCGCGGCTAGCAGCTAGTGGGGCCGAGCAGTACTTC.

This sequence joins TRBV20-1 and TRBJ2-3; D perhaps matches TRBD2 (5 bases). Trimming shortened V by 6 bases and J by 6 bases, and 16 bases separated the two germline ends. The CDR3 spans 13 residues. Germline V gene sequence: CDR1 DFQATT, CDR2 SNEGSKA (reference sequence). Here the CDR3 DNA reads TGCAGTGCCAGCACCCGGGAATCGGATACGCAGTATTTT. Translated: CSASTRESDTQYF.

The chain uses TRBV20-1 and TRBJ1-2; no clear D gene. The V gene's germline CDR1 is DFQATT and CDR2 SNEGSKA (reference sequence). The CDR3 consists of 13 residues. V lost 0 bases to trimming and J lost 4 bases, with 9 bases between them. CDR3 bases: TGCAGTGCTAGAGATGGCCAGCGCTATGGCTACACCTTC. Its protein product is CSARDGQRYGYTF.

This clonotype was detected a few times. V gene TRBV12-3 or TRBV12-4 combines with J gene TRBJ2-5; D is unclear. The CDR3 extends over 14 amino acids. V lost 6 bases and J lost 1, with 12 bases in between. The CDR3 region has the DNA TGTGCCAGCAGCCTAAGTTTCCTCCAAGAGACCCAGTACTTC. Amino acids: CASSLSFLQETQYF.

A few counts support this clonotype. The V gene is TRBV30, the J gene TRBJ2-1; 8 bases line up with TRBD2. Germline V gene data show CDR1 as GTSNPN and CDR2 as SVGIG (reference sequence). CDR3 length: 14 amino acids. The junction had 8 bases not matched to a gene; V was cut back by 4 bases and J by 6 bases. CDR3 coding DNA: TGTGCCTGGAAGGGGCTAGCGGGCCTCAATGAGCAGTTCTTC. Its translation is CAWKGLAGLNEQFF.

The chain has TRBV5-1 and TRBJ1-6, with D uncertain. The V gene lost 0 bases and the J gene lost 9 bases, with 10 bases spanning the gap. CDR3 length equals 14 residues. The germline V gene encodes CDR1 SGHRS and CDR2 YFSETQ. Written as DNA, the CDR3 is TGCGCCAGCAGCTTGGATAGGGAGAGTTCACCCCTCCACTTT. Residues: CASSLDRESSPLHF.

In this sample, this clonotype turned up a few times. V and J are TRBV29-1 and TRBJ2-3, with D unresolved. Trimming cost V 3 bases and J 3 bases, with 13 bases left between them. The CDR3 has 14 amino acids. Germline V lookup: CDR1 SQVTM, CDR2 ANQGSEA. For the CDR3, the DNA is TGCAGCGTTGACCGCTTCATTGGGACAGATACGCAGTATTTT. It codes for CSVDRFIGTDTQYF.

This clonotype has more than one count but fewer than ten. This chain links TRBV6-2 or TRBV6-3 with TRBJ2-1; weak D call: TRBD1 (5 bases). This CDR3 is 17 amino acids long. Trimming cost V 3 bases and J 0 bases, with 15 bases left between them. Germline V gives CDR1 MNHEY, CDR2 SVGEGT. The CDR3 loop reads CASSYQPTGLSYNEQFF. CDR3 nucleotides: TGTGCCAGCAGTTATCAACCTACAGGTCTCTCCTACAATGAGCAGTTCTTC.

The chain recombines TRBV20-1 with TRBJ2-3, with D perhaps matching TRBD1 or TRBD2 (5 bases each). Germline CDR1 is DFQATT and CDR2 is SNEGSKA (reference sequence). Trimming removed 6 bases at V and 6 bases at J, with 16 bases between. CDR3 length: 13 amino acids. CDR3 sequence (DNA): TGCAGTGCGGACTCTCAATCAGGGGATACGCAGTATTTT. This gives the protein CSADSQSGDTQYF.

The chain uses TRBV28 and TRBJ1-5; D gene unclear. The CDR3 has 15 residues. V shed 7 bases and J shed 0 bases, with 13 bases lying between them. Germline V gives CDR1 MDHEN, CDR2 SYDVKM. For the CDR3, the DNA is TGTGCCAGCAAGGGTTCGTGGGGTAGCAATCAGCCCCAGCATTTT. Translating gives CASKGSWGSNQPQHF.